This T cell receptor (beta chain) was retrieved from a study of blood T cell repertoires in COVID-19. Here immunoSEQ multiplex PCR was the method, and the copy in TCRdb shows in-frame clones only, minus some. The sample lists 250,000 to 400,000 clones, 90% occurring once. This clone was observed once. Sequenced material: peripheral blood. The sequence derives from a woman younger than 45 with COVID-19, enrolled during active disease.

CDR3 sequence: CASSQAQGSTEAFF. The CDR3 nucleotides read TGTGCCAGCAGCCAAGCCCAGGGATCCACTGAAGCTTTCTTT. The gene calls are TRBV3-1 (or the pseudogene TRBV3-2) and TRBJ1-1; weak D call: TRBD1 (5 bases). Trimming stripped 1 base from V and 4 bases from J, with 10 bases between. The CDR3 is 14 residues long. In germline, CDR1 is LGHDT, CDR2 YNNKEL (reference sequence).